This T cell receptor (beta chain) was obtained from a study of blood T cells in healthy people across ages (dated by TCRdb to between 2014 and 2016). For the wider study: Template switching captured roughly one uniquely barcoded TCR beta cDNA molecule per two T cells in model experiments. To track age-related changes in TCR beta repertoire diversity, the study relied on deep sequencing normalized with unique cDNA molecular identifiers. Using the same blood draw, the study looked at two additional independent replicas of 1 million unique cDNA reads for two donors, one aged 18 to 30 and the other aged 80 or older. The donors were split into four age groups: young (average approximately 16 years), middle-aged (roughly 42), aged (more than 60) and long-lived (more than 80). To avoid experimental bias, donors of different ages were spread randomly across the sequencing lanes. On the study overall, not on this receptor specifically: Compared with the aged group, the long-lived group had more naive CD4+ T cells, fewer expanded clones and increased TCR diversity, suggesting age selection. The CMV infection status of donors was not known, potentially confounding age-related changes in expanded clonotypes. As age increased, observed TCR beta diversity per million T cells dropped in a roughly linear way, and a significant reduction was already evident by age around 41. Total diversity estimates from one million sequenced T cells were considered lower bounds and underestimates. Bulk unsorted PBMC profiling prevented conclusive comparison of naive and antigen-experienced compartments. The percentage of naive T cells measured by flow cytometry correlated strongly with observed TCR beta diversity.

CDR1 and CDR2 (SGHTA, FQGNSA) derive from the germline V gene. The CDR3 holds 16 amino acids from the cysteine to the phenylalanine. Of all the DNA, just the CDR3 is kept, 48 bases in frame from base 1. At the junction V is shortened by 5 bases and J by 1 base; bases outside the gene matches: 6. Preparation of the library involved 5' RACE. Sequencing was carried out with an Illumina HiSeq 2500. A second PCR of about 7 to 12 cycles was run with a J-beta primer mix and a sample-barcoded 5' primer. A unique molecular identifier was introduced onto each TCR beta cDNA molecule by a template-switch 5' adaptor carrying 12 random nucleotides. Each sample yielded at least 3 million CDR3-containing paired-end reads. The Mint cDNA synthesis kit, primed by a TRBC-specific oligonucleotide, was used to synthesize first-strand cDNA from all RNA. All cDNA was treated with uracil-DNA glycosylase and then went through a first 18-cycle PCR with the universal primers M1SS and BC2_uni_R. In the original analysis: For normalization, 1 million high-quality reads were randomly selected from each sample, with every read carrying a distinct molecular identifier. Reads sharing molecular identifiers were discarded rather than binned into consensus sequences. MiTCR, with a Q25 quality threshold and the strictest error-elimination algorithm, was used for CDR3 identification, clonotype clustering and error correction. A nonparametric unseen species model using Euler transformation provided a lower-bound estimate of total TCR beta diversity. In TCRdb, the public reads were trimmed at Q25 with fastp and aligned with MiXCR, with productive beta chains retained. Each CDR3 protein appears once, grouped with its most common genes and DNA. These V and J calls derive from TCRdb rather than the authors' analysis. The sample table contains over 600,000 distinct CDR3 sequences; only one count was recorded for 21% of them. The top ten hold approximately 3.7% of the sample.

Donors were 35 to 40 systemically healthy Caucasian individuals from Russia aged 6 to 90 years. Around 9.7 milliliters of peripheral blood were collected from each donor into EDTA-treated Vacutainer tubes. Ficoll-Paque density-gradient centrifugation was used to isolate PBMCs, with at least 6 million per sample. Trizol reagent was used to extract total RNA from the PBMCs, yielding at least 6 micrograms per sample. The percentages of naive CD45RAhigh/CD27high T cells were determined by flow cytometry on a PBMC aliquot from every donor. As for this clonotype: It has no known antigen specificity. The sample holds no much larger clone one base away, and base qualities are not on file.

The V gene is TRBV7-2 and the J gene is TRBJ2-1, with 9 bases matching TRBD2. What was sequenced was blood. This TCR came from a man in his sixties or seventies in good health. This receptor has the CDR3 CASSTLSGSSYNEQFF. The DNA sequence follows: TGTGCCAGCAGCACTCTTAGCGGGAGTTCCTACAATGAGCAGTTCTTC. The variable domain in full, with residues beyond the CDR3 obtained from the reference TRBV7-2 and TRBJ2-1 genes, is GAGVSQSPSNKVTEKGKDVELRCDPISGHTALYWYRQSLGQGLEFLIYFQGNSAPDKSGLPSDRFSAERTGGSVSTLTIQRTQQEDSAVYLCASSTLSGSSYNEQFFGPGTRLTVL.